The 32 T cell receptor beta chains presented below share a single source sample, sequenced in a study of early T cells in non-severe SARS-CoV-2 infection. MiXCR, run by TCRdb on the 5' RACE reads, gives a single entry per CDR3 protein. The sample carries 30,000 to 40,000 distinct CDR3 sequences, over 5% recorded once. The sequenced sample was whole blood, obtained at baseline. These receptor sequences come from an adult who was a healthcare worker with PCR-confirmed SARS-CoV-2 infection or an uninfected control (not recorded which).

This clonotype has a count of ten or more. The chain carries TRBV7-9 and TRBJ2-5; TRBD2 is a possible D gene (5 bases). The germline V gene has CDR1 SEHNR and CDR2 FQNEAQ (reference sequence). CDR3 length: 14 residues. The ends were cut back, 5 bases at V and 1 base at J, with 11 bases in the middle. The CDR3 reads CASSRGSVQETQYF. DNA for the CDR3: TGTGCCAGCAGCCGGGGAAGCGTCCAAGAGACCCAGTACTTC. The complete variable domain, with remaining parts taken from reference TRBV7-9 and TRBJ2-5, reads DTGVSQNPRHKITKRGQNVTFRCDPISEHNRLYWYRQTLGQGPEFLTYFQNEAQLEKSRLLSDRFSAERPKGSFSTLEIQRTEQGDSAMYLCASSRGSVQETQYFGPGTRLLVL.

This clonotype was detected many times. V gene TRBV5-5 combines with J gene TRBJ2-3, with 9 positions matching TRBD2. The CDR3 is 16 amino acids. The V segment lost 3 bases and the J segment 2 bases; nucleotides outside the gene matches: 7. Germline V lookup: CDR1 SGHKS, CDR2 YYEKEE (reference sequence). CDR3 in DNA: TGTGCCAGCAGCTCCAAGCGGGAGGTATTCACAGATACGCAGTATTTT. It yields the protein CASSSKREVFTDTQYF.

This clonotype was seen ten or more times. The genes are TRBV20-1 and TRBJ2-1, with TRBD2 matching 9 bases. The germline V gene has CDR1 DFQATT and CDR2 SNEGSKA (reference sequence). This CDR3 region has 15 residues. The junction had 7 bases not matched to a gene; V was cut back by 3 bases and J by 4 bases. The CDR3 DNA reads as TGCAGTGCTAGCCCTAGCGGGATGGTGTACAATGAGCAGTTCTTC. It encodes CSASPSGMVYNEQFF.

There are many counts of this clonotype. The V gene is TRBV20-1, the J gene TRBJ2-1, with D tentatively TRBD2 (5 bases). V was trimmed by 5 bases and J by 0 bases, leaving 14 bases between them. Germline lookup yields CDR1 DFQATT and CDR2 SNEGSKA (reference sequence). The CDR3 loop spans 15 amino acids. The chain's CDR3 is CSAYGLLSSYNEQFF. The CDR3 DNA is TGCAGTGCTTACGGACTGTTGAGCTCCTACAATGAGCAGTTCTTC.

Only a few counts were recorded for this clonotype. The chain's CDR3 is CAGSTGTAIPQPQHF. CDR3 DNA sequence: TGTGCCGGATCTACGGGGACAGCAATACCTCAGCCCCAGCATTTT. The chain joins TRBV28 to TRBJ1-5; 7 bases are a match to TRBD1. Germline values: CDR1 MDHEN, CDR2 SYDVKM. J lost 6 bases, V lost 11 bases, and 16 bases had no gene match. The CDR3 loop spans 15 amino acids.

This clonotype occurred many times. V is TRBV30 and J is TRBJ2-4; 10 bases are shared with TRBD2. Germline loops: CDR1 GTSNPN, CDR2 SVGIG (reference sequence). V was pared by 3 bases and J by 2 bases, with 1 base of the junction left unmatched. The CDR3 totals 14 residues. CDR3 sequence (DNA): TGTGCCTGGAGACTAGCGGGAACCAAAAACATTCAGTACTTC. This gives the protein CAWRLAGTKNIQYF.

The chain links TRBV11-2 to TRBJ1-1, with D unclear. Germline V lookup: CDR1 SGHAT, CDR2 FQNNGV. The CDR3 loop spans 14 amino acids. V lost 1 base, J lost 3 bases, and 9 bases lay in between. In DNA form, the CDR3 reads TGTGCCAGCAGCTTAGTTTTACGAGACACTGAAGCTTTCTTT. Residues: CASSLVLRDTEAFF.

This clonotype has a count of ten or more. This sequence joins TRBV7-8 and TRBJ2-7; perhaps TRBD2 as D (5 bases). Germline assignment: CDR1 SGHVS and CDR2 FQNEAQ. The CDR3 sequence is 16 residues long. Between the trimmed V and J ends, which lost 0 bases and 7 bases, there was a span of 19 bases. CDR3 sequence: CASSLAGGHTSGEQYV. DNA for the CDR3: TGTGCCAGCAGCTTAGCCGGTGGGCACACCTCGGGGGAGCAGTACGTC.

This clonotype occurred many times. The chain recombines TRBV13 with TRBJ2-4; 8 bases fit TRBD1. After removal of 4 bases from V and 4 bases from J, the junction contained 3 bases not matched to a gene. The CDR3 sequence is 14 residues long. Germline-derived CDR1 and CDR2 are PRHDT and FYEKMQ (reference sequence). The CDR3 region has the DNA TGTGCCAGCAGCTACGGACAGGGAAAAAACATTCAGTACTTC. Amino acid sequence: CASSYGQGKNIQYF.

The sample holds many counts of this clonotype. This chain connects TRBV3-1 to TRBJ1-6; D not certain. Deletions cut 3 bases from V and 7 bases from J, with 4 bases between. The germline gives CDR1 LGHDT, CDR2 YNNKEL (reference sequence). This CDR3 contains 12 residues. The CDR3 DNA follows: TGTGCCAGCAGCCACCTCAATTCACCCCTCCACTTT. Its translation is CASSHLNSPLHF.

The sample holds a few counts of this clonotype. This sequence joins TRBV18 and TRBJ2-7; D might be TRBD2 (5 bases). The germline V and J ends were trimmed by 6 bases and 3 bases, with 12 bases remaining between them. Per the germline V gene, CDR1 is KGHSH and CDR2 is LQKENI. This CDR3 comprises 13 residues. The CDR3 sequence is CASSTGLRYEQYF. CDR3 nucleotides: TGTGCCAGCTCGACCGGACTCCGCTACGAGCAGTACTTC.

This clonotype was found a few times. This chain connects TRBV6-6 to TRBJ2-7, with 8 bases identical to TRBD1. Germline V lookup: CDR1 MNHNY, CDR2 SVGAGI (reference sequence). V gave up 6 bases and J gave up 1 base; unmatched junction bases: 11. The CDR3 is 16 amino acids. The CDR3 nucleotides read TGTGCCAGCAGCTTAGGACAGGGTGCGGGGTCCTACGAGCAGTACTTC. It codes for CASSLGQGAGSYEQYF.

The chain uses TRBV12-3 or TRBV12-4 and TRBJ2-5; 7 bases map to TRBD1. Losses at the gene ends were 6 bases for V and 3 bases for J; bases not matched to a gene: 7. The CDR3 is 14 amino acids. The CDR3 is CASSATGTEETQYF. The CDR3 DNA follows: TGTGCCAGCAGCGCGACAGGGACGGAAGAGACCCAGTACTTC.

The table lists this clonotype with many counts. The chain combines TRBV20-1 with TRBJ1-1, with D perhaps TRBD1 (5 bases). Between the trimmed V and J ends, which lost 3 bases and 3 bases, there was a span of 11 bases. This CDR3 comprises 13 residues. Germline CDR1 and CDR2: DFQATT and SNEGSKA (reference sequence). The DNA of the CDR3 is TGCAGTGCTAGGACGGACATCTACACTGAAGCTTTCTTT. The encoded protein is CSARTDIYTEAFF.

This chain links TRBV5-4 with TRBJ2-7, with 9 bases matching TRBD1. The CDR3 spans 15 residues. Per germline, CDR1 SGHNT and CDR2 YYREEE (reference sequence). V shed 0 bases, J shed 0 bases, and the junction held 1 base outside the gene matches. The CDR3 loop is CASSLGTGVSYEQYV. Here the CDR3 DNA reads TGTGCCAGCAGCTTGGGGACAGGGGTCTCCTACGAGCAGTACGTC.

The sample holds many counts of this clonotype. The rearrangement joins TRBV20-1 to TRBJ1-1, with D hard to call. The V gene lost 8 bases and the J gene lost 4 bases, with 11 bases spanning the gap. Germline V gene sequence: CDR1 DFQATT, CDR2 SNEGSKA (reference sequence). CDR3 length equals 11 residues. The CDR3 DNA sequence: TGCAGTCCTCGGTGGGGCACTGAAGCTTTCTTT. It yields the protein CSPRWGTEAFF.

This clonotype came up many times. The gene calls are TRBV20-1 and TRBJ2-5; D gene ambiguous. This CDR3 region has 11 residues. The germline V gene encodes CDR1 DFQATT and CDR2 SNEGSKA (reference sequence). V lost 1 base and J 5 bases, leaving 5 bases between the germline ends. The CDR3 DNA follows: TGCAGTGCTAGAGGTGGGGAGACCCAGTACTTC. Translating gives CSARGGETQYF.

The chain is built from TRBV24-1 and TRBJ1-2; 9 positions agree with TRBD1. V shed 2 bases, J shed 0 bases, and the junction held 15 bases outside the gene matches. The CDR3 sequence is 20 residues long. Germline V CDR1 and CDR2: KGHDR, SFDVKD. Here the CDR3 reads CATSDSLSPGQGSTNYGYTF. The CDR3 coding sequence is TGTGCCACCAGTGATTCGCTCTCACCGGGACAGGGCAGCACTAACTATGGCTACACCTTC.

The CDR3 reads CASSFSGSEQYF. In DNA, the CDR3 is TGTGCCAGCAGTTTTAGCGGGAGCGAGCAGTACTTC. This chain joins TRBV27 and TRBJ2-7, with 9 nucleotides matching TRBD2. Looked up from germline, CDR1 is MNHEY and CDR2 is SMNVEV (reference sequence). The length of the CDR3 is 12 residues. V was pared by 3 bases and J by 6 bases, with 0 bases of the junction left unmatched.

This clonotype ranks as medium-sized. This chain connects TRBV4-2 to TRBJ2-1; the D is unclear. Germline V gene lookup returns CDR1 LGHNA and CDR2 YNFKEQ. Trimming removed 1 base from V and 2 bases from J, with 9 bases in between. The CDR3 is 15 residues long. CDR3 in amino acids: CASSQGGIPYNEQFF. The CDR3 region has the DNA TGTGCCAGCAGCCAAGGAGGCATTCCCTACAATGAGCAGTTCTTC.

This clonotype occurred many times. The chain's CDR3 is CASSARSSGANVLTF. The CDR3 coding sequence is TGTGCCAGTAGTGCCAGGAGCTCTGGGGCCAACGTCCTGACTTTC. The chain carries TRBV19 and TRBJ2-6; D ambiguous. Germline CDR1 reads LNHDA; CDR2 reads SQIVND (reference sequence). V gave up 5 bases and J gave up 0 bases, with 8 bases separating them. The CDR3 has 15 residues.

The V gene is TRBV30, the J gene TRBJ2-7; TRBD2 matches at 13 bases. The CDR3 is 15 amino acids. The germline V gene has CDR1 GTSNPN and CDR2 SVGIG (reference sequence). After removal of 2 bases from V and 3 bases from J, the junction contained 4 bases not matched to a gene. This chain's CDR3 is CAWSPGTSGVYEQYF. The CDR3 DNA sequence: TGTGCCTGGAGTCCCGGGACTAGCGGGGTCTACGAGCAGTACTTC.

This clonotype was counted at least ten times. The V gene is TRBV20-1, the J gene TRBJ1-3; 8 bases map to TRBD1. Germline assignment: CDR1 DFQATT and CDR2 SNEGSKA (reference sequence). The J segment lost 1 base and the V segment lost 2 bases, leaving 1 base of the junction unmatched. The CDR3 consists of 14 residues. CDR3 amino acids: CSARRTGSGNTIYF. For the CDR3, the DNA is TGCAGTGCTAGAAGGACAGGGTCTGGAAACACCATATATTTT.

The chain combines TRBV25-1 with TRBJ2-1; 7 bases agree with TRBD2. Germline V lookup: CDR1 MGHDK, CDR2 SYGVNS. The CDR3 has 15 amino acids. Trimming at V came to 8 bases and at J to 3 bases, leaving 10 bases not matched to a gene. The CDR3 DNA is TGTGCCAGCGGCCTTCTAGCGGATGACTACAATGAGCAGTTCTTC. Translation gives CASGLLADDYNEQFF.

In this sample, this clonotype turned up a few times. This CDR3 is CASSLAQGAKTQYF. The CDR3 DNA reads TGTGCCAGCAGCTTGGCCCAGGGGGCAAAGACCCAGTACTTC. The rearrangement links TRBV5-4 to TRBJ2-5; 8 bases fit TRBD1. V shed 0 bases, J shed 6 bases, and the junction held 4 bases outside the gene matches. There are 14 residues in the CDR3. CDR1 SGHNT and CDR2 YYREEE come from the germline V gene (reference sequence). Looking up the rest from reference TRBV5-4 and TRBJ2-5 gives the full variable domain: ETGVTQSPTHLIKTRGQQVTLRCSSQSGHNTVSWYQQALGQGPQFIFQYYREEENGRGNFPPRFSGLQFPNYSSELNVNALELDDSALYLCASSLAQGAKTQYFGPGTRLLVL.

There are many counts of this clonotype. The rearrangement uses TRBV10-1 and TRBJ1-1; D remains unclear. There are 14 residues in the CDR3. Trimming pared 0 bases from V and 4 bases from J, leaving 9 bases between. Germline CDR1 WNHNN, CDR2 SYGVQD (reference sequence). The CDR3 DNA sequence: TGCGCCAGCAGTGAGTCGATTCCGGGCACTGAAGCTTTCTTT. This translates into CASSESIPGTEAFF.

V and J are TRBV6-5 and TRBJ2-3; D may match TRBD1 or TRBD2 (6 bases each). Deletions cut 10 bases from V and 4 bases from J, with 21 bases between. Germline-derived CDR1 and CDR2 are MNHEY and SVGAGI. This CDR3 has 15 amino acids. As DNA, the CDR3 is TGTGCCAAACATAGGGGGGACACAGGCGCAGATACGCAGTATTTT. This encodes CAKHRGDTGADTQYF.

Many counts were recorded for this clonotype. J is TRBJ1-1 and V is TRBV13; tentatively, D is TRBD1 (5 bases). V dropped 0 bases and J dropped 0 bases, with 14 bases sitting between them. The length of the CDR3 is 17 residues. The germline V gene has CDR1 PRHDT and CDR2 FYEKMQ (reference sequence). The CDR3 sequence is CASSLGGSGMLNTEAFF. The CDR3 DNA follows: TGTGCCAGCAGCTTAGGGGGATCAGGGATGTTGAACACTGAAGCTTTCTTT.

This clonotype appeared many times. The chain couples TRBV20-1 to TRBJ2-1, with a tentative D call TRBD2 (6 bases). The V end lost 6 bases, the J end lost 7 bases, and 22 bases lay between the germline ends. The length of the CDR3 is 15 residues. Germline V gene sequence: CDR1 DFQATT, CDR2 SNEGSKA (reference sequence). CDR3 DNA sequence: TGCAGTGCCCCGAGGGATAGCGGAGATATAAATGAGCAGTTCTTC. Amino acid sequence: CSAPRDSGDINEQFF.

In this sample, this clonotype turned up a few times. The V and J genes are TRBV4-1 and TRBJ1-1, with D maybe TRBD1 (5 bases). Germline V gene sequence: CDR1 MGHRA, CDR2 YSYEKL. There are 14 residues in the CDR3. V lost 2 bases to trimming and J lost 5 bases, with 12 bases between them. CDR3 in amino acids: CASSQWAGGTEAFF. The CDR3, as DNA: TGCGCCAGCAGCCAATGGGCGGGGGGGACTGAAGCTTTCTTT.

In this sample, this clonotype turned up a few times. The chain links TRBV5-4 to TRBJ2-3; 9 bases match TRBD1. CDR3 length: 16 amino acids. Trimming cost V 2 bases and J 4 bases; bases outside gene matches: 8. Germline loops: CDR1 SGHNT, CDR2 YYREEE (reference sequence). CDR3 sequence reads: CASSFATGGRADTQYF. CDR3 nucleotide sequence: TGTGCCAGCAGCTTCGCCACAGGGGGCAGGGCAGATACGCAGTATTTT.

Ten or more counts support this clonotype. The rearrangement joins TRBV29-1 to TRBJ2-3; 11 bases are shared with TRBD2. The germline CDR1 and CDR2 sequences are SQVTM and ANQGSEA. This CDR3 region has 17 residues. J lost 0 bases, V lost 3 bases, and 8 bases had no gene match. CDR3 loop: CSVDSILAGASTDTQYF. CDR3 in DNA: TGCAGCGTTGACTCAATACTAGCGGGGGCTAGCACAGATACGCAGTATTTT.